The T cell receptor beta chain described here comes from a study of T cells in Graves' hyperthyroidism and ophthalmopathy. Study context: Any treatment followed the collection of peripheral blood at initial diagnosis.

For Graves' hyperthyroidism to be stable, ophthalmopathy could not progress within 18 months. The hyperthyroidism was newly diagnosed and had lasted under 2 months; the patients were aged 18 to 65. Clinical symptoms, serum thyroxine, TRAb, thyroid ultrasound and orbital computed tomography informed diagnoses. Amplified TCR beta CDR3 regions derived from RNA transcripts. An initial round of RT-PCR targeting the TCR CDR3 relied on the HTBI primer set. TCRdb passed the multiplex PCR reads through MiXCR, listing each CDR3 protein once. The sample includes hundreds of thousands of distinct CDR3 sequences, approximately 40% of them seen just once. This clonotype was counted ten times or more. The CDR3 sequence is 16 residues long. Germline CDR1 is KGHDR and CDR2 is SFDVKD. The V gene lost 0 bases and the J gene lost 0 bases, with 7 bases spanning the gap.

The sequence derives from a man between 18 and 35 years old with Graves' hyperthyroidism. The sample was blood. The V and J genes are TRBV24-1 and TRBJ2-2, with D uncertain. CDR3: CATSDLSGSNTGELFF. The DNA for the CDR3 is TGTGCCACCAGTGATTTGTCAGGTTCGAACACCGGGGAGCTGTTTTTT.